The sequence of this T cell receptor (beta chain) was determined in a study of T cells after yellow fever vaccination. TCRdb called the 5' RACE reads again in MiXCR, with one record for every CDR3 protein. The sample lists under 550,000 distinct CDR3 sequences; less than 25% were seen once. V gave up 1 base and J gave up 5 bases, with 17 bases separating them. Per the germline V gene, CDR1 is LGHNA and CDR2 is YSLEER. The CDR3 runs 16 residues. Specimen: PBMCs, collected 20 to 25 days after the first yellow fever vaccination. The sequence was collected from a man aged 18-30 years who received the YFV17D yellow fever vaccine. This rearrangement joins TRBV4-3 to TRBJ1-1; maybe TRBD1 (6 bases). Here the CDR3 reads CASSQGVRQAPTEAFF. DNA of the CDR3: TGCGCCAGCAGCCAAGGGGTTCGACAGGCCCCAACTGAAGCTTTCTTT.